A selection of T cell receptor beta chains follows, all from one sample in a study of blood T cell repertoires in COVID-19. Profiling relied on immunoSEQ multiplex PCR, and the TCRdb table lists in-frame clones only, not all of them. The sample consists of roughly 170,000 clones, approximately 85% of them appearing once. The sequenced sample consisted of peripheral blood. These receptors were collected from a man aged 60 to 69 who had recovered from COVID-19. The CDR3 runs from the conserved cysteine through the conserved F or W. The D gene is left open where the match is weak. Clone size is given for some rows only: seen once, a few or many times, or a class if the clone is expanded.

J gene: TRBJ2-2
V gene: TRBV7-2
clone size: NA
D gene: NA
CDR3 protein: CASSPRVLTGPGELFF
CDR3 DNA: TGTGCCAGCAGCCCGAGGGTGCTGACCGGCCCCGGGGAGCTGTTTTTT

J gene: TRBJ2-5
V gene: TRBV7-6
clone size: NA
D gene: NA
CDR3 protein: CASSLRIAEETQYF
CDR3 DNA: TGTGCCAGCAGCTTACGTATAGCGGAGGAGACCCAGTACTTC

J gene: TRBJ2-7
V gene: TRBV10-3
clone size: NA
D gene: NA
CDR3 protein: CAISESFRGQNEQYF
CDR3 DNA: TGTGCCATCAGTGAGTCGTTCAGGGGCCAGAACGAGCAGTACTTC

J gene: TRBJ1-5
V gene: TRBV6-6
clone size: NA
D gene: NA
CDR3 protein: CASSTRGSNQPQHF
CDR3 DNA: TGTGCCAGCAGCACCAGGGGTTCCAATCAGCCCCAGCATTTT

J gene: TRBJ1-5
V gene: TRBV7-2
clone size: few
D gene: TRBD1
CDR3 protein: CASSPTGRSNQPQHF
CDR3 DNA: TGTGCCAGCAGCCCGACAGGGCGAAGCAATCAGCCCCAGCATTTT

J gene: TRBJ1-1
V gene: TRBV3-1/TRBV3-2
clone size: many
D gene: TRBD1
CDR3 protein: CASSQGDFGTGFAFF
CDR3 DNA: TGTGCCAGCAGCCAAGGCGATTTTGGGACAGGGTTTGCTTTCTTT

J gene: TRBJ1-2
V gene: TRBV3-1/TRBV3-2
clone size: NA
D gene: TRBD1
CDR3 protein: CASSQGPGQERF
CDR3 DNA: TGTGCCAGCAGCCAAGGACCGGGACAGGAGCGCTTC

J gene: TRBJ2-5
V gene: TRBV7-3
clone size: once
D gene: TRBD1
CDR3 protein: CASSFVGQGVETQYF
CDR3 DNA: TGTGCCAGCAGCTTTGTGGGACAGGGGGTCGAGACCCAGTACTTC

J gene: TRBJ1-2
V gene: TRBV6-5
clone size: NA
D gene: NA
CDR3 protein: CASSPPEHNYGYTF
CDR3 DNA: TGTGCCAGCAGTCCCCCCGAGCATAACTATGGCTACACCTTC

J gene: TRBJ2-5
V gene: TRBV28
clone size: NA
D gene: NA
CDR3 protein: CASCPGGGLQETQYF
CDR3 DNA: TGTGCCAGCTGCCCTGGTGGGGGCCTCCAAGAGACCCAGTACTTC

J gene: TRBJ2-1
V gene: TRBV7-7
clone size: NA
D gene: TRBD1
CDR3 protein: CASAQGTVGSHEQFF
CDR3 DNA: TGTGCTAGCGCCCAAGGGACAGTAGGGTCCCATGAGCAGTTCTTC

J gene: TRBJ1-2
V gene: TRBV5-5
clone size: NA
D gene: TRBD1
CDR3 protein: CASSQGQGGNYGYTF
CDR3 DNA: TGTGCCAGCAGCCAGGGACAGGGTGGAAACTATGGCTACACCTTC

J gene: TRBJ1-1
V gene: TRBV6-6
clone size: NA
D gene: NA
CDR3 protein: CASSYLHNTEAFF
CDR3 DNA: TGTGCCAGCAGTTACTTGCACAATACCGAAGCTTTCTTT

J gene: TRBJ1-6
V gene: TRBV5-6
clone size: NA
D gene: NA
CDR3 protein: CASSLLSGRVDSPLHF
CDR3 DNA: TGTGCCAGCAGCTTGCTCTCGGGCAGGGTGGATTCACCCCTCCACTTT

J gene: TRBJ2-7
V gene: TRBV6-2/TRBV6-3
clone size: NA
D gene: NA
CDR3 protein: CASSWDKAYEQYF
CDR3 DNA: TGTGCCAGCAGTTGGGACAAGGCCTACGAGCAGTACTTC

J gene: TRBJ1-2
V gene: TRBV18
clone size: NA
D gene: TRBD1
CDR3 protein: CASSQTNRDRSYGYTF
CDR3 DNA: TGTGCCAGCTCACAAACCAACCGGGACAGGAGCTATGGCTACACCTTC

J gene: TRBJ2-2
V gene: TRBV7-3
clone size: once
D gene: TRBD2
CDR3 protein: CASSVSGGAAGELFF
CDR3 DNA: TGTGCCAGCAGCGTTAGCGGGGGGGCCGCCGGGGAGCTGTTTTTT

J gene: TRBJ1-4
V gene: TRBV7-2
clone size: NA
D gene: NA
CDR3 protein: CASSRGTNEKLFF
CDR3 DNA: TGTGCCAGCAGCAGGGGTACTAATGAAAAACTGTTTTTT

J gene: TRBJ1-1
V gene: TRBV19
clone size: NA
D gene: NA
CDR3 protein: CASKEGVMNTEAFF
CDR3 DNA: TGTGCCAGCAAAGAGGGAGTCATGAACACTGAAGCTTTCTTT

J gene: TRBJ2-3
V gene: TRBV9
clone size: NA
D gene: TRBD1
CDR3 protein: CASSVEWQGASDTQYF
CDR3 DNA: TGTGCCAGCAGCGTAGAATGGCAGGGGGCTTCTGATACGCAGTATTTT

J gene: TRBJ2-5
V gene: TRBV27
clone size: once
D gene: NA
CDR3 protein: CASSSRYQETQYF
CDR3 DNA: TGTGCCAGCAGTTCCCGGTACCAAGAGACCCAGTACTTC

J gene: TRBJ2-5
V gene: TRBV6-5
clone size: NA
D gene: TRBD1
CDR3 protein: CASGTEETQYF
CDR3 DNA: TGTGCCAGCGGGACAGAAGAGACCCAGTACTTC

J gene: TRBJ1-2
V gene: TRBV2
clone size: NA
D gene: NA
CDR3 protein: CASSDNSPYGYTF
CDR3 DNA: TGTGCCAGCAGTGACAACAGCCCCTATGGCTACACCTTC

J gene: TRBJ1-4
V gene: TRBV7-2
clone size: once
D gene: NA
CDR3 protein: CASRRTFNEKLFF
CDR3 DNA: TGTGCCAGCAGGCGAACGTTCAATGAAAAACTGTTTTTT

J gene: TRBJ1-5
V gene: TRBV19
clone size: NA
D gene: NA
CDR3 protein: CASSTGDQPQHF
CDR3 DNA: TGTGCCAGTAGTACAGGGGATCAGCCCCAGCATTTT

J gene: TRBJ2-7
V gene: TRBV5-4
clone size: NA
D gene: NA
CDR3 protein: CASSLDRAEQYF
CDR3 DNA: TGTGCCAGCAGCTTGGACAGAGCCGAGCAGTACTTC

J gene: TRBJ1-6
V gene: TRBV7-6
clone size: NA
D gene: TRBD1
CDR3 protein: CASSFGQGNSPLHF
CDR3 DNA: TGTGCCAGCAGCTTCGGACAGGGCAATTCACCCCTCCACTTT

J gene: TRBJ2-5
V gene: TRBV9
clone size: NA
D gene: TRBD2
CDR3 protein: CASSVEAGFEETQYF
CDR3 DNA: TGTGCCAGCAGCGTAGAAGCGGGGTTCGAGGAGACCCAGTACTTC

J gene: TRBJ1-4
V gene: TRBV4-1
clone size: NA
D gene: NA
CDR3 protein: CASSQVPQAWEKLFF
CDR3 DNA: TGCGCCAGCAGCCAAGTCCCGCAGGCGTGGGAAAAACTGTTTTTT

J gene: TRBJ2-1
V gene: TRBV6-5
clone size: NA
D gene: NA
CDR3 protein: CASEADSYNEQFF
CDR3 DNA: TGTGCCAGCGAGGCGGACTCGTACAATGAGCAGTTCTTC